The present T cell receptor (beta chain) was sequenced within a study of radiotherapy plus CTLA-4 blockade in lung cancer. Study context: Objective responses were recorded in 15% to 20% of patients, with disease control recorded in approximately 34%.

Details on this clone: Its antigen is unidentified.

V lost 2 bases and J 6 bases, leaving 10 bases between the germline ends. Looked up from germline, CDR1 is PRHDT and CDR2 is FYEKMQ (reference sequence). CDR3 length: 13 residues. Treatment of patients with chemo-refractory metastatic non-small-cell lung cancer consisted of focal radiation plus CTLA-4 blockade with ipilimumab. Findings of the study overall: In blood, early T cell clone dynamics reportedly predicted response best, together with interferon-beta. Tumor-derived TCR clones expanded in blood after radiotherapy plus ipilimumab.

Only in-frame clones appear in the TCRdb table, and some are missing; sequencing was by immunoSEQ multiplex PCR. The sample contains about 88,000 clones, approximately 79% of which appear only once. The receptor was isolated from a human donor with non-small cell lung cancer that progressed on radiotherapy plus ipilimumab. The input for sequencing was peripheral blood, taken from a patient treated with radiotherapy plus ipilimumab. V and J are TRBV13 and TRBJ1-2; D not certain. CDR3 amino acids: CASSLQGFDGYTF. The CDR3 DNA reads as TGTGCCAGCAGCTTACAAGGGTTTGATGGCTACACCTTC.